Shown below are 21 T cell receptor beta chains from a single sample sequenced in a study of T cell repertoires in cytomegalovirus infection. These receptors are not linked to any known antigen. Each CDR3 protein is one row after TCRdb ran MiXCR on the reads. Here the sample spans roughly 350,000 distinct CDR3 sequences, about 35% being singletons. The sample was cultured PBMCs, taken from culture after CMV antigen stimulation. Receptor source: a human donor in good health (CMV status not recorded). Some clones in this sample may be carry-over from other donors' samples.

The V and J genes are TRBV4-3 and TRBJ2-2; D uncertain. V lost 8 bases and J 2 bases, leaving 18 bases between the germline ends. Germline assignment: CDR1 LGHNA and CDR2 YSLEER. This CDR3 comprises 16 residues. The DNA for the CDR3 is TGCGCCAGCGGTACCAGCCTGGCAGTCAACACCGGGGAGCTGTTTTTT. It encodes CASGTSLAVNTGELFF.

The chain links TRBV20-1 to TRBJ2-3, with D perhaps TRBD2 (6 bases). The V gene's germline CDR1 is DFQATT and CDR2 SNEGSKA (reference sequence). V gave up 5 bases and J gave up 0 bases, with 18 bases separating them. There are 16 residues in the CDR3. CDR3 protein: CSAAPQGLPSTDTQYF. DNA of the CDR3: TGCAGTGCTGCCCCGCAGGGACTCCCCAGCACAGATACGCAGTATTTT.

This clonotype was seen a few times. J is TRBJ2-7 and V is TRBV28, with TRBD1 matching over 7 bases. The CDR3 length is 14 residues. The germline V gene has CDR1 MDHEN and CDR2 SYDVKM. V lost 6 bases, J lost 2 bases, and 7 bases stayed unmatched. The CDR3 DNA is TGTGCCAGCAGGCGATGGGACAGACCCTACGAGCAGTACTTC. Translating it yields CASRRWDRPYEQYF.

The DNA for the CDR3 is TGTGCCAGCAGCCATGGACAGGTCGGGGCAAAACTGTTTTTT. Its protein product is CASSHGQVGAKLFF. This chain links TRBV7-9 with TRBJ1-4; 7 nucleotides line up with TRBD1. V lost 5 bases and J lost 10; bases outside the gene matches: 10. CDR3 length equals 14 residues. Per germline, CDR1 SEHNR and CDR2 FQNEAQ (reference sequence).

The rearrangement links TRBV20-1 to TRBJ1-2, with D perhaps matching TRBD1 (5 bases). The CDR3 extends over 12 amino acids. In germline, CDR1 is DFQATT, CDR2 SNEGSKA (reference sequence). V was pared by 1 base and J by 5 bases, with 8 bases between. The chain's CDR3 is CSARGRGYGYTF. CDR3 in DNA: TGCAGTGCTAGAGGGCGGGGGTATGGCTACACCTTC.

This clonotype was seen more than once but under ten times. The chain recombines TRBV6-8 with TRBJ2-1, with D perhaps TRBD1 (6 bases). CDR3 length equals 16 residues. V was shortened by 2 bases and J by 7 bases, with 18 bases between the two germline ends. CDR1 and CDR2 (germline): MNHGY, SAAAGT. This chain's CDR3 is CASSYPIARGKNEQFF. The DNA of the CDR3 is TGTGCCAGCAGTTACCCCATAGCGAGGGGGAAAAATGAGCAGTTCTTC.

The chain couples TRBV7-6 to TRBJ1-3; D ambiguous. Germline V lookup: CDR1 SGHVS, CDR2 FNYEAQ. Trimming cost V 4 bases and J 1 base, with 17 bases left between them. This CDR3 spans 17 amino acids. CDR3 coding DNA: TGTGCCAGCAGCTCTACTACCGGGGTTAGATCTGGAAACACCATATATTTT. This translates into CASSSTTGVRSGNTIYF.

This clonotype has more than one count but fewer than ten. CDR3 coding DNA: TGTGCCACCAGTGATATGCCCACAGATACGCAGTATTTT. It codes for CATSDMPTDTQYF. This rearrangement joins TRBV24-1 to TRBJ2-3; no clear D. CDR3 length: 13 amino acids. Trimming cost V 3 bases and J 2 bases, with 5 bases left between them. Germline V lookup: CDR1 KGHDR, CDR2 SFDVKD.

The V and J genes are TRBV24-1 and TRBJ2-1, with 8 positions matching TRBD2. CDR1 is KGHDR and CDR2 is SFDVKD in the germline V gene. The CDR3 is 14 amino acids. The V and J ends lost 4 bases and 7 bases, in that order; junction bases with no gene match: 5. CDR3 DNA: TGTGCCACCAGTGACCCCGGGACTAGAAATGAGCAGTTCTTC. This gives the protein CATSDPGTRNEQFF.

This clonotype has just a few counts. V gene TRBV6-5 combines with J gene TRBJ2-7; the match to TRBD2 covers 10 bases. The length of the CDR3 is 16 residues. Germline trimming cut 4 bases from V and 2 bases from J; bases unmatched to any gene: 8. Germline V gene lookup returns CDR1 MNHEY and CDR2 SVGAGI. CDR3 sequence: CASSSSGRALPYEQYF. The CDR3 nucleotides read TGTGCCAGCAGTTCAAGCGGGAGGGCCCTCCCCTACGAGCAGTACTTC.

V gene TRBV2 combines with J gene TRBJ2-2; D is unclear. The CDR3 totals 13 residues. The V gene lost 4 bases and the J gene lost 1 base, with 4 bases spanning the gap. The V gene's germline CDR1 is SNHLY and CDR2 FYNNEI. The CDR3, as DNA: TGTGCCAGCAGTGCTAGGAACACCGGGGAGCTGTTTTTT. This sequence encodes CASSARNTGELFF.

This clonotype has only a few counts. This chain links TRBV25-1 with TRBJ2-5; 12 nucleotides match TRBD2. Germline V lookup: CDR1 MGHDK, CDR2 SYGVNS. The ends lost 1 base at V and 6 bases at J; junction bases unmatched: 6. The length of the CDR3 is 16 residues. Written as DNA, the CDR3 is TGTGCCAGCAGTGAATCTCGACTAGCGGGAGTGCAGACCCAGTACTTC. Its translation is CASSESRLAGVQTQYF.

CDR3 bases: TGTGCCAGCAGCCAAGATTCTAGCGGAGCCTACGAGCAGTACTTC. Encoded protein: CASSQDSSGAYEQYF. The rearrangement uses TRBV4-2 and TRBJ2-7; 7 bases are a match to TRBD2. CDR1 LGHNA and CDR2 YNFKEQ come from the germline V gene. The CDR3 spans 15 residues. V dropped 0 bases and J dropped 2; count of bases not matched to a gene: 4.

The chain is built from TRBV12-3 or TRBV12-4 and TRBJ2-3, with 7 bases lining up with TRBD2. CDR3 size: 16 residues. V shed 3 bases and J 0 bases; nucleotides not matched to a gene: 6. DNA of the CDR3: TGTGCCAGCAGTTTGGAAAGCGGGGATAGCACAGATACGCAGTATTTT. The encoded protein is CASSLESGDSTDTQYF.

This clonotype appeared a single time. The V gene is TRBV4-3, the J gene TRBJ2-7, with 13 bases aligning to TRBD2. With 4 bases clipped from V and 5 bases from J, the junction kept 8 bases outside the gene matches. This CDR3 has 16 residues. Germline assignment: CDR1 LGHNA and CDR2 YSLEER. The CDR3 DNA follows: TGCGCCAGCAGCCTCACAAGGACTAGCGGGAGCCACGAGCAGTACTTC. This gives the protein CASSLTRTSGSHEQYF.

This clonotype occurred a few times. V is TRBV4-3 and J is TRBJ2-1, with 9 nucleotides matching TRBD1. The CDR3 loop spans 17 amino acids. The V gene's germline CDR1 is LGHNA and CDR2 YSLEER. V lost 4 bases, J lost 3 bases, and 10 bases stayed unmatched. CDR3 nucleotides: TGCGCCAGCAGCCCCTCGGGGGTGACAGGGGGCTACAATGAGCAGTTCTTC. Translation: CASSPSGVTGGYNEQFF.

This clonotype was counted between two and nine times. The chain carries TRBV6-2 or TRBV6-3 and TRBJ2-7, with 8 positions matching TRBD1. Per the germline V gene, CDR1 is MNHEY and CDR2 is SVGEGT. This CDR3 is built from 14 residues. V shed 5 bases and J 2 bases; nucleotides not matched to a gene: 5. The CDR3 coding sequence is TGTGCCAGCAGTAGCGCAGGGGGCCCCTACGAGCAGTACGTC. This codes for CASSSAGGPYEQYV.

This sequence joins TRBV5-4 and TRBJ2-7, with D maybe TRBD1 (5 bases). The CDR3 loop spans 14 amino acids. The V and J ends lost 2 bases and 4 bases respectively, with 13 bases between them. CDR1 is SGHNT, CDR2 YYREEE, per germline (reference sequence). CDR3 DNA sequence: TGTGCCAGCAGCTTCGGAACGCGACAGTACGAGCAGTACTTC. This gives the protein CASSFGTRQYEQYF.

The J gene is TRBJ2-5, the V gene TRBV28; 7 bases fit TRBD1. The CDR3 runs to 14 residues. J lost 5 bases, V lost 4 bases, and 7 bases had no gene match. CDR1 and CDR2 (germline): MDHEN, SYDVKM. This chain's CDR3 is CASSSRGLGETQYF. The CDR3 nucleotides read TGTGCCAGCAGTTCCAGGGGGTTGGGGGAGACCCAGTACTTC.

In its sample, this clonotype was seen many times. A read error may explain this, as a much larger clone is one base away. V usage is TRBV7-2 and J usage is TRBJ2-3, with no clear D. This CDR3 comprises 12 residues. Germline V gives CDR1 SGHTA, CDR2 FQGNSA. Trimming took off 3 bases at V and 2 bases at J, with 3 bases between the two ends. As DNA, the CDR3 is TGTGCCAGCAGCTTCTTCACAGATACGCAGTATTTT. Protein: CASSFFTDTQYF.

This clonotype was seen a single time. This rearrangement joins TRBV20-1 to TRBJ2-1; 8 nucleotides match TRBD2. This CDR3 has 16 residues. Germline V gene sequence: CDR1 DFQATT, CDR2 SNEGSKA (reference sequence). Losses at the gene ends were 2 bases for V and 4 bases for J; bases not matched to a gene: 10. The CDR3 protein is CSARHTPGLVYNEQFF. CDR3 nucleotide sequence: TGCAGTGCTAGACATACACCGGGACTAGTTTACAATGAGCAGTTCTTC.